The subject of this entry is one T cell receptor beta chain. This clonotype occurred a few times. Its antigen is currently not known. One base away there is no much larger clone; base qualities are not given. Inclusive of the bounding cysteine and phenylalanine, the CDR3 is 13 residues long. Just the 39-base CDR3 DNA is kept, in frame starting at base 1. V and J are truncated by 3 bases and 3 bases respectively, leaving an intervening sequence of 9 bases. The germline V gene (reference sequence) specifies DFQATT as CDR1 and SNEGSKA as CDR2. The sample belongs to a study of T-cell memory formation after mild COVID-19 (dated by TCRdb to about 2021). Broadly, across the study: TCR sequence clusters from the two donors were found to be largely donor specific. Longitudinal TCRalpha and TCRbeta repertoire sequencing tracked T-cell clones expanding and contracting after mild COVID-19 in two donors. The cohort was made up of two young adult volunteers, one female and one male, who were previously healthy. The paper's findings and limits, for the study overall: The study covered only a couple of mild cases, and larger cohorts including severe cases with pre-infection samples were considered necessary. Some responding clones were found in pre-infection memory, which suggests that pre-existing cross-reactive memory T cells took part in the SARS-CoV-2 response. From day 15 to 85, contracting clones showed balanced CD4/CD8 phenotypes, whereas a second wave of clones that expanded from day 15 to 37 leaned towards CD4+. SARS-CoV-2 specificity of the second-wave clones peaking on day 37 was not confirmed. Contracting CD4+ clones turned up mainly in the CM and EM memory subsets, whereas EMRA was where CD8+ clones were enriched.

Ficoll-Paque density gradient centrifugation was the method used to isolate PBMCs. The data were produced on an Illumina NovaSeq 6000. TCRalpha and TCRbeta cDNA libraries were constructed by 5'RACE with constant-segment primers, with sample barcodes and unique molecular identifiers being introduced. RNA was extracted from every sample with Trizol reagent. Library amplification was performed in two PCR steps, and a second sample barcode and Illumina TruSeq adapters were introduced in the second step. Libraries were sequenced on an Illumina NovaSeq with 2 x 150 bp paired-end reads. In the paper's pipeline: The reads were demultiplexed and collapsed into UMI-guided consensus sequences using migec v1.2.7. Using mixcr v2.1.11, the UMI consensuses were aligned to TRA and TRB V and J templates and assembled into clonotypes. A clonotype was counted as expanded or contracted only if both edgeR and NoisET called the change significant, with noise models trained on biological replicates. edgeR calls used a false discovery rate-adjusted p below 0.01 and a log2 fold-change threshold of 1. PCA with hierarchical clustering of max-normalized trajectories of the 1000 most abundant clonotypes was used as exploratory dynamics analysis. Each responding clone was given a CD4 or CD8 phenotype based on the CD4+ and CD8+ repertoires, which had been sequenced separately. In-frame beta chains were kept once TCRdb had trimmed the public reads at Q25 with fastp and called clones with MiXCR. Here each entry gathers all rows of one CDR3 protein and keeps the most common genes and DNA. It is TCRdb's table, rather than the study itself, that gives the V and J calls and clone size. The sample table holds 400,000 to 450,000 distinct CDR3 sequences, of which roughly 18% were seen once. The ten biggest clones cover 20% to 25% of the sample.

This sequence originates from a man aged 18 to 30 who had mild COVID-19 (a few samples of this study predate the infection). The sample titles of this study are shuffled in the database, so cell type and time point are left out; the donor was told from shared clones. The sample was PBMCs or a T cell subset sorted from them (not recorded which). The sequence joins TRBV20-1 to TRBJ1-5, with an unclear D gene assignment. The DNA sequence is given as TGCAGTGCTAGCCAAGGGTTCAATCAGCCCCAGCATTTT. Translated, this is CSASQGFNQPQHF.